The 32 T cell receptor beta chains reported below all come from one sample, sequenced in a study of shared clonotypes between healthy human individuals. This table comes from immunoSEQ multiplex PCR, and its TCRdb copy is limited to in-frame clones, with some not included. The table shows more than 2,000,000 clones, with approximately 93% occurring only once. Sequencing was done on a sample of naive CD4+ T cells from PBMCs. Subset reported: CD45RA+ positively selected. Receptors were obtained from a man between 18 and 35 years old in good health. Some clones in this sample may be carry-over from other donors' samples.

The V call is TRBV27, the J call TRBJ1-1; D remains ambiguous. V was shortened by 6 bases and J by 0 bases, with 14 bases between the two germline ends. Germline CDR1 MNHEY, CDR2 SMNVEV (reference sequence). The CDR3 length is 15 residues. CDR3 in amino acids: CASSPGRLLNTEAFF. CDR3 sequence (DNA): TGTGCCAGCAGCCCTGGCAGGCTTTTGAACACTGAAGCTTTCTTT.

The chain carries TRBV6-1 and TRBJ1-1, with D perhaps TRBD1 (6 bases). Germline lookup yields CDR1 MNHNS and CDR2 SASEGT. This CDR3 has 17 amino acids. V gave up 2 bases and J gave up 0 bases, with 16 bases separating them. The CDR3 coding sequence is TGTGCCAGCAGTGAAACAGGGATACCAGAGATGAACACTGAAGCTTTCTTT. Protein sequence: CASSETGIPEMNTEAFF.

This sequence joins TRBV5-6 and TRBJ1-1; D gene ambiguous. The CDR3 loop spans 15 amino acids. Between the trimmed V and J ends, which lost 0 bases and 1 base, there was a span of 10 bases. The germline V gene has CDR1 SGHDT and CDR2 YYEEEE. The CDR3, as DNA: TGTGCCAGCAGCTTGGGAGGCTCTGCGAACACTGAAGCTTTCTTT. Amino acid sequence: CASSLGGSANTEAFF.

The chain joins TRBV6-1 to TRBJ2-5, with no clear D. This CDR3 is 15 amino acids long. Trimming took 3 bases from V and 1 from J, leaving 12 bases between them. Germline V gene lookup returns CDR1 MNHNS and CDR2 SASEGT. Written as DNA, the CDR3 is TGTGCCAGCAGTGACCCCGGACGGCTCCAAGAGACCCAGTACTTC. It codes for CASSDPGRLQETQYF.

The chain has TRBV4-1 and TRBJ1-3; 8 bases are a match to TRBD1. CDR3 length: 18 residues. After removal of 0 bases from V and 0 bases from J, the junction contained 7 bases not matched to a gene. Germline CDR1 MGHRA, CDR2 YSYEKL. CDR3 DNA: TGCGCCAGCAGCCAAGATCCTATGACAGGGGCCTCTGGAAACACCATATATTTT. It translates to CASSQDPMTGASGNTIYF.

Comments on this clone: A much bigger clone sits one base away, suggesting this may be a read error. V and J are TRBV5-1 and TRBJ2-5; no clear D. The germline V and J ends were trimmed by 0 bases and 6 bases, with 3 bases remaining between them. The length of the CDR3 is 11 residues. From germline, CDR1 is SGHRS and CDR2 YFSETQ. The CDR3 DNA reads TGCGCCAGCAGCTTGGGGAAGACCCAGTACTTC. This translates into CASSLGKTQYF.

The V and J genes are TRBV10-2 and TRBJ2-5; unclear D gene. V was clipped by 5 bases and J by 5 bases, with 12 bases between them. The CDR3 extends over 13 amino acids. Germline CDR1 WSHSY, CDR2 SAAADI. Here the CDR3 DNA reads TGCGCCAGCAGTATGATGGGTGGGGAGACCCAGTACTTC. Translated, it gives CASSMMGGETQYF.

The gene calls are TRBV28 and TRBJ2-7, with a weak D call TRBD1 (6 bases). The V gene lost 5 bases and the J gene lost 7 bases, with 27 bases spanning the gap. Germline V lookup: CDR1 MDHEN, CDR2 SYDVKM. The CDR3 is 17 amino acids. This CDR3 is CASSPRLALGTPREQYF. The CDR3 bases are TGTGCCAGCAGTCCTAGACTCGCCCTCGGGACACCACGGGAGCAGTACTTC.

The J gene is TRBJ1-2, the V gene TRBV5-1; D is undetermined. The CDR3 consists of 13 residues. CDR1 is SGHRS, CDR2 YFSETQ, per germline. V was shortened by 1 base and J by 4 bases, with 8 bases between the two germline ends. In DNA form, the CDR3 reads TGCGCCAGCAGCTTGTCAACACCCTATGGCTACACCTTC. This encodes CASSLSTPYGYTF.

CDR3 loop: CASSYSRLAYHNEQFF. CDR3 DNA: TGTGCCAGCAGTTACTCGCGACTAGCGTACCACAATGAGCAGTTCTTC. The chain has TRBV6-5 and TRBJ2-1; 8 bases are shared with TRBD2. Looked up from germline, CDR1 is MNHEY and CDR2 is SVGAGI. The V segment lost 0 bases and the J segment 5 bases; nucleotides outside the gene matches: 6. CDR3 length: 16 amino acids.

The V gene is TRBV18, the J gene TRBJ1-5; 7 nucleotides align to TRBD1. Germline V gene lookup returns CDR1 KGHSH and CDR2 LQKENI. The CDR3 loop spans 14 amino acids. V was pared by 0 bases and J by 4 bases, with 0 bases of the junction left unmatched. CDR3 in amino acids: CASSPPGQNQPQHF. The CDR3, as DNA: TGTGCCAGCTCACCACCGGGACAGAATCAGCCCCAGCATTTT.

The rearrangement uses TRBV7-9 and TRBJ2-4; tentative D call: TRBD1 (6 bases). The CDR3 extends over 15 amino acids. V lost 4 bases and J 3 bases, leaving 13 bases between the germline ends. CDR1 and CDR2 (germline): SEHNR, FQNEAQ (reference sequence). In DNA, the CDR3 is TGTGCCAGCAGCTCCAGGGGATTCGGCAAAAACATTCAGTACTTC. Residues: CASSSRGFGKNIQYF.

The chain links TRBV5-1 to TRBJ2-2; the match to TRBD2 covers 7 bases. Germline V lookup: CDR1 SGHRS, CDR2 YFSETQ. Trimming took 4 bases from V and 4 from J; bases not matched to a gene: 10. This CDR3 has 16 residues. CDR3 sequence (DNA): TGCGCCAGCAGCCCCCGTGGCGGGAGTGGCACCGGGGAGCTGTTTTTT. It specifies CASSPRGGSGTGELFF.

V gene TRBV29-1 combines with J gene TRBJ2-5; 7 bases are a match to TRBD2. The germline gives CDR1 SQVTM, CDR2 ANQGSEA. V gave up 2 bases and J gave up 5 bases; unmatched junction bases: 8. The CDR3 has 14 amino acids. In nucleotides, the CDR3 is TGCAGCGTTGAACAACAGGTGGGGGGGGAGACCCAGTACTTC. The encoded protein is CSVEQQVGGETQYF.

V is TRBV19 and J is TRBJ2-5; 8 bases match TRBD2. In germline, CDR1 is LNHDA, CDR2 SQIVND (reference sequence). The J segment lost 1 base and the V segment lost 4 bases, leaving 5 bases of the junction unmatched. The CDR3 is 15 residues long. The CDR3 nucleotides are TGTGCCAGTAGTACCCCAAGCGGGGGCCAAGAGACCCAGTACTTC. Translated, it gives CASSTPSGGQETQYF.

The chain couples TRBV7-9 to TRBJ2-1, with 10 bases matching TRBD2. The CDR3 is 16 amino acids. J gave up 3 bases and V 5 bases, and 7 bases lay outside the gene matches. Looked up from germline, CDR1 is SEHNR and CDR2 is FQNEAQ (reference sequence). The DNA for the CDR3 is TGTGCCAGCAGCAACCCCCTAGCGGGAGTCTACAATGAGCAGTTCTTC. Translating it yields CASSNPLAGVYNEQFF.

The chain recombines TRBV12-5 with TRBJ2-5, with 10 bases fitting TRBD2. Per germline, CDR1 LGHNT and CDR2 FRNRAP. CDR3 length: 15 residues. After removal of 5 bases from V and 2 bases from J, the junction contained 5 bases not matched to a gene. In nucleotides, the CDR3 is TGTGCTAGTGGTCAAGGACTAGCGGAACAAGAGACCCAGTACTTC. Its protein is CASGQGLAEQETQYF.

This sequence joins TRBV4-3 and TRBJ2-1, with D unclear. CDR1 and CDR2 (germline): LGHNA, YSLEER. This CDR3 comprises 16 residues. With 0 bases removed from V and 6 bases from J, the gap between germline ends came to 15 bases. The CDR3 loop is CASSQDWAPGSNEQFF. The CDR3 DNA reads TGCGCCAGCAGCCAAGATTGGGCCCCGGGCAGCAATGAGCAGTTCTTC.

V is TRBV4-1 and J is TRBJ1-5; D gene unclear. V was trimmed by 2 bases and J by 4 bases, leaving 12 bases between them. CDR3 size: 15 residues. The V gene's germline CDR1 is MGHRA and CDR2 YSYEKL. The CDR3 sequence: CASSQWVAENQPQHF. In nucleotides, the CDR3 is TGCGCCAGCAGCCAATGGGTGGCGGAAAATCAGCCCCAGCATTTT.

The chain carries TRBV11-1 and TRBJ2-7; the D is unclear. The CDR3 has 13 residues. V was shortened by 2 bases and J by 5 bases, with 10 bases between the two germline ends. CDR1 and CDR2 (germline): SGHAT, FQDESV (reference sequence). CDR3 coding DNA: TGTGCCAGCAGCTTACTTACGGGCCACGAGCAGTACTTC. Translating gives CASSLLTGHEQYF. The whole variable domain, remainder taken from reference TRBV11-1 and TRBJ2-7, is EAEVAQSPRYKITEKSQAVAFWCDPISGHATLYWYRQILGQGPELLVQFQDESVVDDSQLPKDRFSAERLKGVDSTLKIQPAELGDSAMYLCASSLLTGHEQYFGPGTRLTVT.

V usage is TRBV5-1 and J usage is TRBJ2-1; D uncertain. The V end lost 4 bases, the J end lost 0 bases, and 14 bases lay between the germline ends. The CDR3 has 16 residues. Germline V gene data show CDR1 as SGHRS and CDR2 as YFSETQ. The CDR3 spells CASSRQLPSSYNEQFF. In nucleotides, the CDR3 is TGCGCCAGCAGCCGTCAGCTACCTAGCTCCTACAATGAGCAGTTCTTC.

The J gene is TRBJ2-2, the V gene TRBV19; D call uncertain. Trimming shortened V by 5 bases and J by 7 bases, and 17 bases separated the two germline ends. Germline V gives CDR1 LNHDA, CDR2 SQIVND (reference sequence). This CDR3 region has 15 residues. CDR3 loop: CASSPTLSPIGELFF. The DNA of the CDR3 is TGTGCCAGTAGTCCCACTCTCAGTCCCATCGGGGAGCTGTTTTTT.

The CDR3 is CASSLAFGEQYF. For the CDR3, the DNA is TGTGCCAGCAGCTTGGCCTTCGGGGAGCAGTACTTC. The chain recombines TRBV5-8 with TRBJ2-7; unclear D gene. Trimming removed 0 bases at V and 7 bases at J, with 8 bases between. This CDR3 is 12 amino acids long. Germline lookup yields CDR1 SGHTS and CDR2 YDEGEE.

Details on this clone: Different DNA sequences within this sample yield the same CDR3. The chain uses TRBV6-1 and TRBJ2-3, with 13 bases that match TRBD2. V was clipped by 6 bases and J by 3 bases; unmatched bases: 0. The CDR3 spans 14 residues. CDR1 and CDR2 (germline): MNHNS, SASEGT. The CDR3 DNA reads as TGTGCCAGCAGACTAGCGGGAGGGACAGATACGCAGTATTTT. It is translated as CASRLAGGTDTQYF.

V and J are TRBV10-1 and TRBJ2-2; D call uncertain. V dropped 6 bases and J dropped 7 bases, with 15 bases sitting between them. Germline V CDR1 and CDR2: WNHNN, SYGVQD (reference sequence). The CDR3 is 14 residues long. The chain's CDR3 is CASSPRERGGELFF. The CDR3, as DNA: TGCGCCAGCAGCCCCCGAGAGAGAGGCGGGGAGCTGTTTTTT.

This clone appeared a single time. This rearrangement joins TRBV6-5 to TRBJ2-7; D is unclear. Trimming stripped 2 bases from V and 13 bases from J, with 15 bases between. The germline V gene encodes CDR1 MNHEY and CDR2 SVGAGI. CDR3 length: 12 residues. The DNA for the CDR3 is TGTGCCAGCAGTTACGGGTATACATTCTTCTACTTC. It codes for CASSYGYTFFYF.

On this clone: Given a much more abundant clone one base away, this may be a read error. Other DNA variants within this sample encode the same CDR3. The rearrangement uses TRBV6-5 and TRBJ1-5; D perhaps matches TRBD1 (5 bases). CDR3 size: 13 residues. Germline CDR1 reads MNHEY; CDR2 reads SVGAGI. With 2 bases removed from V and 4 bases from J, the gap between germline ends came to 6 bases. The CDR3 loop is CASSYEGNQPQHF. CDR3 DNA sequence: TGTGCCAGCAGTTACGAGGGGAATCAGCCCCAGCATTTT.

This chain joins TRBV14 and TRBJ1-4, with D possibly being TRBD1 (6 bases). Germline V gene data show CDR1 as SGHDN and CDR2 as FVKESK. V lost 7 bases and J lost 5, with 17 bases in between. CDR3 size: 15 residues. Written as DNA, the CDR3 is TGTGCCAGCATCCCTTCTCGACAGGTGAATGAAAAACTGTTTTTT. Its protein is CASIPSRQVNEKLFF.

The J gene is TRBJ2-3, the V gene TRBV7-3, with TRBD2 identical over 7 bases. The germline gives CDR1 SGHTA, CDR2 FQGTGA. Trimming took 2 bases from V and 6 from J; bases not matched to a gene: 8. This CDR3 is built from 15 residues. CDR3 region: CASSLSSGTWDTQYF. The CDR3 nucleotides are TGTGCCAGCAGCTTATCTAGCGGTACCTGGGATACGCAGTATTTT.

The rearrangement uses TRBV11-2 and TRBJ1-2, with 8 bases aligning to TRBD1. Germline-derived CDR1 and CDR2 are SGHAT and FQNNGV. The CDR3 sequence is 19 residues long. With 1 base clipped from V and 5 bases from J, the junction kept 18 bases outside the gene matches. The CDR3 nucleotides are TGTGCCAGCAGCTTAGCTCCCCCCCCCAGGACGGACAGGGATTATGGCTACACCTTC. It is translated as CASSLAPPPRTDRDYGYTF. Based on the CDR3 plus reference TRBV11-2 and TRBJ1-2, the full variable domain is EAGVAQSPRYKIIEKRQSVAFWCNPISGHATLYWYQQILGQGPKLLIQFQNNGVVDDSQLPKDRFSAERLKGVDSTLKIQPAKLEDSAVYLCASSLAPPPRTDRDYGYTFGSGTRLTVV.

This chain uses TRBV7-8 with TRBJ1-5; tentatively, D is TRBD1 (6 bases). With 5 bases removed from V and 6 bases from J, the gap between germline ends came to 11 bases. The germline gives CDR1 SGHVS, CDR2 FQNEAQ. This CDR3 has 13 residues. This CDR3 is CASSLTGSQPQHF. The DNA for the CDR3 is TGTGCCAGCAGCCTCACAGGGTCTCAGCCCCAGCATTTT. Combining the CDR3 with reference TRBV7-8 and TRBJ1-5 gives the whole variable domain GAGVSQSPRYKVAKRGQDVALRCDPISGHVSLFWYQQALGQGPEFLTYFQNEAQLDKSGLPSDRFFAERPEGSVSTLKIQRTQQEDSAVYLCASSLTGSQPQHFGDGTRLSIL.

This chain joins TRBV28 and TRBJ2-6; 9 positions agree with TRBD1. Germline loops: CDR1 MDHEN, CDR2 SYDVKM. J lost 0 bases, V lost 4 bases, and 7 bases had no gene match. This CDR3 is 18 amino acids long. In DNA, the CDR3 is TGTGCCAGCAGTTCGAGGGGACAGGGATCCTCTGGGGCCAACGTCCTGACTTTC. Translation: CASSSRGQGSSGANVLTF.